The present T cell receptor beta chain was sequenced within a study of PD-L1 blockade in urothelial cancer. Across the whole study: Males with bladder-origin urothelial cancer made up twenty-five of 29 patients. Blood was subjected to analysis at 3 weeks (second dose) and 6 weeks following treatment start.

Study-wide findings and caveats: The study found that durable-benefit patients expanded tumor-associated blood clones more at 3 weeks.

V lost 7 bases and J lost 0, with 15 bases in between. This CDR3 is built from 14 residues. Germline V CDR1 and CDR2: SQVTM, ANQGSEA. The templates were synthetic TCR analogs, and they were spiked into each PCR. Assay: immunoSEQ multiplex PCR; the TCRdb copy retains only in-frame clones and omits some. This table has approximately 86,000 clones, roughly 80% appearing once. Stated time point: pretreatment peripheral blood. On this clone: Its antigen is as yet unknown.

The sequence was obtained from a man aged 40-55 years with urothelial cancer. The chain employs TRBV29-1 and TRBJ1-2, with D maybe TRBD1 (6 bases). The sample consisted of PBMCs, taken around atezolizumab (anti-PD-L1) treatment. For the CDR3, the DNA is TGCAGCGCCCCGAAAAGGGGGACTAACTATGGCTACACCTTC. Its protein is CSAPKRGTNYGYTF.